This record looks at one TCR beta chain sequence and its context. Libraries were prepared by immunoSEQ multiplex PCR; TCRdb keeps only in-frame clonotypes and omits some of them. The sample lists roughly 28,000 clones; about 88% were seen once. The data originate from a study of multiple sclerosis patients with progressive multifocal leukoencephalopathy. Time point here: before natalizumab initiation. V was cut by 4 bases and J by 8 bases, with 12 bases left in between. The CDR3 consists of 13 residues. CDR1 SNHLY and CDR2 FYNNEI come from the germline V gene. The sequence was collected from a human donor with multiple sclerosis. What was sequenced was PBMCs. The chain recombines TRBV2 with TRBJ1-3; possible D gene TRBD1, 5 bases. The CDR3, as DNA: TGTGCCAGCAGTGTCCGCCAGGGCCACACCATATATTTT. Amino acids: CASSVRQGHTIYF.